The 22 T cell receptor beta chains below all came from one sample that was sequenced in a study of blood T cell repertoires in COVID-19. Data came from immunoSEQ multiplex PCR; TCRdb stores just in-frame clones and leaves some out. Of 250,000 or so clones in the sample, about 90% were seen once. The material sequenced was PBMCs or T cells enriched from blood (not recorded which). Receptor source: a woman aged 40 to 50 who had been exposed to COVID-19.

The genes are TRBV7-3 and TRBJ1-4; D remains unclear. Trimming pared 0 bases from V and 7 bases from J, leaving 6 bases between. The germline V gene encodes CDR1 SGHTA and CDR2 FQGTGA. The CDR3 covers 13 residues. CDR3 nucleotides: TGTGCCAGCAGCTTAACATCAGGTGAAAAACTGTTTTTT. It yields the protein CASSLTSGEKLFF.

The chain is built from TRBV7-6 and TRBJ2-2; 9 nucleotides align to TRBD1. V was clipped by 4 bases and J by 4 bases; unmatched bases: 4. Germline V lookup: CDR1 SGHVS, CDR2 FNYEAQ. This CDR3 region has 15 residues. The CDR3 DNA sequence: TGTGCCAGCAGCTCCCGGGACAGGGTCACCGGGGAGCTGTTTTTT. It encodes CASSSRDRVTGELFF. Full variable domain (outside the CDR3, taken from reference TRBV7-6 and TRBJ2-2): GAGVSQSPRYKVTKRGQDVALRCDPISGHVSLYWYRQALGQGPEFLTYFNYEAQQDKSGLPNDRFSAERPEGSISTLTIQRTEQRDSAMYRCASSSRDRVTGELFFGEGSRLTVL.

The J gene is TRBJ2-1, the V gene TRBV9; D remains ambiguous. V lost 0 bases to trimming and J lost 5 bases, with 6 bases between them. The CDR3 is made up of 13 amino acids. Germline V lookup: CDR1 SGDLS, CDR2 YYNGEE. The CDR3 sequence is CASSVVLHNEQFF. The CDR3 DNA sequence: TGTGCCAGCAGCGTAGTTCTACACAATGAGCAGTTCTTC.

This clone was recorded once. The chain joins TRBV7-8 to TRBJ1-6; maybe TRBD1 (5 bases). Trimming shortened V by 2 bases and J by 6 bases, and 14 bases separated the two germline ends. The length of the CDR3 is 16 residues. CDR1 and CDR2 from the germline V gene are SGHVS and FQNEAQ. This CDR3 reads CASSLRDAGLNSPLHF. The CDR3 DNA reads TGTGCCAGCAGCTTAAGAGATGCGGGGCTTAATTCACCCCTCCACTTT.

V gene TRBV7-9 combines with J gene TRBJ1-4, with 8 bases fitting TRBD1. The germline V gene encodes CDR1 SEHNR and CDR2 FQNEAQ (reference sequence). The CDR3 sequence is 16 residues long. V trimming: 5 bases; J trimming: 0 bases; junction bases outside the gene matches: 5. The CDR3: CASSKGQEATNEKLFF. CDR3 DNA: TGTGCCAGCAGCAAGGGACAGGAGGCAACTAATGAAAAACTGTTTTTT.

The chain combines TRBV19 with TRBJ2-7; 7 nucleotides align to TRBD1. V dropped 3 bases and J dropped 0; count of bases not matched to a gene: 2. Germline CDR1 LNHDA, CDR2 SQIVND (reference sequence). The CDR3 covers 14 residues. CDR3 in DNA: TGTGCCAGTAGTATGGGACAGTACTCCTACGAGCAGTACTTC. Protein: CASSMGQYSYEQYF. Complete variable domain (other parts from reference TRBV19 and TRBJ2-7): DGGITQSPKYLFRKEGQNVTLSCEQNLNHDAMYWYRQDPGQGLRLIYYSQIVNDFQKGDIAEGYSVSREKKESFPLTVTSAQKNPTAFYLCASSMGQYSYEQYFGPGTRLTVT.

This clone was seen a few times. This chain connects TRBV29-1 to TRBJ2-1; 10 bases are a match to TRBD2. This CDR3 region has 15 residues. Germline CDR1 SQVTM, CDR2 ANQGSEA. Trimming removed 2 bases from V and 12 bases from J; junction bases left unmatched: 13. The CDR3 loop reads CSVEKSTSGMGVQFF. The CDR3 DNA follows: TGCAGCGTTGAAAAGTCTACTAGCGGGATGGGGGTGCAGTTCTTC.

This clone was picked up a small number of times. The chain carries TRBV4-1 and TRBJ1-2; 7 bases align to TRBD1. Trimming at V came to 0 bases and at J to 5 bases, leaving 6 bases not matched to a gene. The germline V gene encodes CDR1 MGHRA and CDR2 YSYEKL. The CDR3 loop spans 15 amino acids. This chain's CDR3 is CASSQEETGRYGYTF. The DNA of the CDR3 is TGCGCCAGCAGCCAAGAAGAGACAGGGCGGTATGGCTACACCTTC.

The V gene is TRBV19, the J gene TRBJ1-1, with 10 bases that match TRBD1. The CDR3 has 14 residues. CDR1 is LNHDA and CDR2 is SQIVND in the germline V gene (reference sequence). V lost 7 bases, J lost 5 bases, and 7 bases stayed unmatched. This chain's CDR3 is CASKVTGGRTEAFF. DNA of the CDR3: TGTGCCAGTAAAGTGACAGGGGGCCGAACTGAAGCTTTCTTT.

This clone was seen repeatedly, ten times or more. This chain joins TRBV24-1 and TRBJ2-1; 11 bases fit TRBD2. This CDR3 spans 16 amino acids. With 4 bases clipped from V and 7 bases from J, the junction kept 8 bases outside the gene matches. Germline assignment: CDR1 KGHDR and CDR2 SFDVKD. The CDR3 region is CATSELTSGRNNEQFF. The CDR3 DNA reads TGTGCCACCAGTGAGCTCACTAGCGGGAGAAATAATGAGCAGTTCTTC.

The table lists this clone with a count of one. The chain employs TRBV5-1 and TRBJ1-6; D is uncertain. CDR1 and CDR2 (germline): SGHRS, YFSETQ. The CDR3 sequence is 14 residues long. Trimming took off 3 bases at V and 5 bases at J, with 9 bases between the two ends. DNA of the CDR3: TGCGCCAGCAGCTATGGACTGAATAATTCACCCCTCCACTTT. Residues: CASSYGLNNSPLHF.

The J gene is TRBJ1-4, the V gene TRBV27, with TRBD1 matching over 9 bases. There are 19 residues in the CDR3. V lost 7 bases, J lost 0 bases, and 15 bases stayed unmatched. CDR1 is MNHEY, CDR2 SMNVEV, per germline (reference sequence). The CDR3 loop reads CASKAGTGRWFATNEKLFF. The CDR3 coding sequence is TGTGCCAGCAAGGCCGGGACAGGGCGGTGGTTCGCAACTAATGAAAAACTGTTTTTT.

V and J are TRBV7-3 and TRBJ2-5; D remains unclear. The V end lost 0 bases, the J end lost 5 bases, and 10 bases lay between the germline ends. CDR1 is SGHTA and CDR2 is FQGTGA in the germline V gene. The CDR3 is 14 residues long. The CDR3 is CASSLTSGRETQYF. The CDR3 bases are TGTGCCAGCAGCTTAACGTCGGGTAGGGAGACCCAGTACTTC.

The V gene is TRBV11-2, the J gene TRBJ2-7; no clear D gene. This CDR3 contains 13 residues. V shed 4 bases and J shed 3 bases, with 10 bases lying between them. CDR1 is SGHAT and CDR2 is FQNNGV in the germline V gene. The CDR3 reads CASSSDSVYEQYF. As DNA, the CDR3 is TGTGCCAGCAGCTCAGACTCAGTCTACGAGCAGTACTTC.

The V and J genes are TRBV7-8 and TRBJ2-1, with 10 bases aligning to TRBD2. Germline-derived CDR1 and CDR2 are SGHVS and FQNEAQ. The length of the CDR3 is 15 residues. J gave up 9 bases and V 1 base, and 6 bases lay outside the gene matches. The CDR3 DNA follows: TGTGCCAGCAGCTTAGGTAGCGGGGGGACCACTGAGCAGTTCTTC. It yields the protein CASSLGSGGTTEQFF.

V and J are TRBV27 and TRBJ1-2; 7 positions agree with TRBD1. Germline loops: CDR1 MNHEY, CDR2 SMNVEV (reference sequence). This CDR3 has 15 residues. The ends lost 6 bases at V and 2 bases at J; junction bases unmatched: 9. The CDR3 sequence is CASREGQYLNYGYTF. The CDR3 DNA reads TGTGCCAGCAGAGAGGGACAGTACTTAAACTATGGCTACACCTTC.

This chain uses TRBV5-1 with TRBJ1-2, with D tentatively TRBD1 (6 bases). The length of the CDR3 is 14 residues. Germline V gives CDR1 SGHRS, CDR2 YFSETQ. V was shortened by 4 bases and J by 8 bases, with 18 bases between the two germline ends. CDR3 protein: CASSNEWGLKGYTF. CDR3 nucleotides: TGCGCCAGCAGCAACGAATGGGGGCTAAAAGGCTACACCTTC.

The chain combines TRBV2 with TRBJ2-1, with a tentative D call TRBD1 (5 bases). This CDR3 has 13 residues. The V gene's germline CDR1 is SNHLY and CDR2 FYNNEI. The germline V and J ends were trimmed by 5 bases and 0 bases, with 5 bases remaining between them. CDR3: CASSRGSYNEQFF. The DNA for the CDR3 is TGTGCCAGCAGTAGGGGCTCCTACAATGAGCAGTTCTTC.

This clone occurred once. The J gene is TRBJ2-5, the V gene TRBV12-3 or TRBV12-4; the D is unclear. The CDR3 has 13 amino acids. V lost 5 bases and J lost 4, with 11 bases in between. The CDR3: CASSGPVRETQYF. The CDR3 DNA reads as TGTGCCAGCAGTGGGCCGGTCCGAGAGACCCAGTACTTC.

The J gene is TRBJ2-3, the V gene TRBV28, with 7 bases that match TRBD1. CDR3 length: 15 residues. The germline V gene has CDR1 MDHEN and CDR2 SYDVKM. After removal of 4 bases from V and 0 bases from J, the junction contained 4 bases not matched to a gene. The CDR3 loop is CASSSWTGSTDTQYF. The CDR3 DNA sequence: TGTGCCAGCAGTTCTTGGACAGGAAGCACAGATACGCAGTATTTT.

This clone was seen a single time. This chain uses TRBV11-2 with TRBJ1-6, with D possibly being TRBD1 (5 bases). Looked up from germline, CDR1 is SGHAT and CDR2 is FQNNGV. Trimming pared 1 base from V and 4 bases from J, leaving 8 bases between. The length of the CDR3 is 15 residues. The CDR3: CASSLVQGYNSPLHF. The CDR3 bases are TGTGCCAGCAGCTTAGTTCAGGGATATAATTCACCCCTCCACTTT.

The V call is TRBV27, the J call TRBJ2-3; D remains ambiguous. Germline V CDR1 and CDR2: MNHEY, SMNVEV (reference sequence). V lost 0 bases to trimming and J lost 4 bases, with 8 bases between them. The CDR3 is 14 residues long. CDR3 protein: CASSLSSPSDTQYF. The CDR3 nucleotides are TGTGCCAGCAGTTTATCTTCCCCGTCAGATACGCAGTATTTT.